This T cell receptor beta chain emerged from a study of Ad26.COV2.S vaccination and SARS-CoV-2 variants. Treatment of the sample: around 19 received Ad26.COV2.S at low or high dose, single or two shots; five or six received placebo; per-sample allocation not given. Material that was analyzed had been drawn on day 63 after the first vaccine or placebo injection. Expressing Wuhan-strain SARS-CoV-2 spike, an Ad26 vector served as the vaccine. Trimming removed 5 bases from V and 3 bases from J, with 1 base in between. CDR3 length: 11 amino acids. CDR1 and CDR2 from the germline V gene are KGHSH and LQKENI. The assay was immunoSEQ multiplex PCR, and TCRdb's table has in-frame clones only and misses some. The data show around 450,000 clones, with roughly nine tenths seen just once and 1.5% to 2% held by the top ten.

The source material was peripheral blood, sampled in a trial of Ad26.COV2.S vaccine versus placebo. The sequence came from a person between 18 and 60 years old who received the Ad26.COV2.S COVID-19 vaccine or a placebo. V usage is TRBV18 and J usage is TRBJ2-2, with D unclear. This CDR3 is CASSDTGELFF. CDR3 bases: TGTGCCAGCTCAGACACCGGGGAGCTGTTTTTT.